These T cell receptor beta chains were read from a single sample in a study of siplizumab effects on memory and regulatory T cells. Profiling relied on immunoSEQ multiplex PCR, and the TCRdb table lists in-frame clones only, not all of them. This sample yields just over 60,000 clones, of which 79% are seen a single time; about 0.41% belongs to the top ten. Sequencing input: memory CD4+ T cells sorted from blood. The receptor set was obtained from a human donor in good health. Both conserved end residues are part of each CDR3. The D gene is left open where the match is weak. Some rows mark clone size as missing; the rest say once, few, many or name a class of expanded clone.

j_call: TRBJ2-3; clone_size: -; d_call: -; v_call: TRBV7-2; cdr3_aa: CASSSPSPGTQYF; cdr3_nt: TGTGCCAGCAGCTCCCCTAGCCCTGGTACGCAGTATTTT
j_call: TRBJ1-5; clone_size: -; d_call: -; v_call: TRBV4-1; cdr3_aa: CASSPGPGRNQPQHF; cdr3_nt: TGCGCCAGCAGCCCTGGACCGGGGCGCAATCAGCCCCAGCATTTT
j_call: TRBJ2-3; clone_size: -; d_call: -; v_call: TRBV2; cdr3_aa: CASSEAPGRGPDTQYF; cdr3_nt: TGTGCCAGCAGTGAAGCCCCCGGCCGGGGGCCAGATACGCAGTATTTT
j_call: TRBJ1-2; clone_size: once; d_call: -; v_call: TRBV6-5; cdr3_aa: CASSYPGRPGGYTF; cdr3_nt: TGTGCCAGCAGTTACCCGGGACGCCCCGGGGGCTACACCTTC
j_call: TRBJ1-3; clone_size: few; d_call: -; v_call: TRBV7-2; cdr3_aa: CASSPSSTIYF; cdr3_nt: TGTGCCAGCAGCCCCTCAAGCACCATATATTTT
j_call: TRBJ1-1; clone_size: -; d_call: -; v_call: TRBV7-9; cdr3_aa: CASSFGLNTEAFF; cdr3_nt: TGTGCCAGCAGCTTTGGACTGAACACTGAAGCTTTCTTT
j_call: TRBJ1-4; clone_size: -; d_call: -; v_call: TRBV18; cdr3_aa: CASSPQNNEKLFF; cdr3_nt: TGTGCCAGCTCACCACAGAATAATGAAAAACTGTTTTTT
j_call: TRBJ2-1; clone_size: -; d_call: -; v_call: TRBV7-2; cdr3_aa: CASSPRGGATNNEQFF; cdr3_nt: TGTGCCAGCAGCCCGAGGGGGGGAGCGACTAACAATGAGCAGTTCTTC
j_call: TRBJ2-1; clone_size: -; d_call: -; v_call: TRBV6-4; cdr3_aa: CASSDAQGGQFF; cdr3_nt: TGTGCCAGCAGTGACGCACAGGGTGGGCAGTTCTTC
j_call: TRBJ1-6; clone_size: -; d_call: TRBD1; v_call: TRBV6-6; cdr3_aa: CASIGGQGLRPLHF; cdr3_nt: TGTGCCAGCATAGGGGGACAGGGCCTTCGTCCCCTCCACTTT
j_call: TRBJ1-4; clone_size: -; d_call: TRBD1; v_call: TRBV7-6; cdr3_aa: CASSLATGVGTNEKLFF; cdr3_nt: TGTGCCAGCAGCTTAGCCACAGGGGTTGGGACTAATGAAAAACTGTTTTTT
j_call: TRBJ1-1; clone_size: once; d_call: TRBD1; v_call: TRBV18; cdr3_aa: CASSPQGTGGERNTEAFF; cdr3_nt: TGTGCCAGCTCACCCCAGGGGACAGGGGGCGAAAGGAACACTGAAGCTTTCTTT
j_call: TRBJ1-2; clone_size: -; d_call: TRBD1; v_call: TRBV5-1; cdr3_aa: CATATGDRVYGYTF; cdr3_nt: TGCGCCACCGCAACTGGGGACAGAGTCTATGGCTACACCTTC
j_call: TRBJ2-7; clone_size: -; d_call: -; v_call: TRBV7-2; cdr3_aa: CASSRRGGSSYEQYF; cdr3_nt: TGTGCCAGCAGCCGAAGGGGGGGGAGCTCCTACGAGCAGTACTTC
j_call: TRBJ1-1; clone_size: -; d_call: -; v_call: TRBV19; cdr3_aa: CASSMGRNTEAFF; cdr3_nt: TGTGCCAGTAGTATGGGGAGGAACACTGAAGCTTTCTTT
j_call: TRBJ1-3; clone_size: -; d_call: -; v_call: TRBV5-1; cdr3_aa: CASSAQGSGGNTIYF; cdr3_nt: TGCGCCAGCAGTGCCCAGGGTTCGGGGGGAAACACCATATATTTT
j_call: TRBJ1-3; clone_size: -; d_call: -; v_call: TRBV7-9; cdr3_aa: CATKTTGNTIYF; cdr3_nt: TGTGCCACCAAGACCACTGGAAACACCATATATTTT
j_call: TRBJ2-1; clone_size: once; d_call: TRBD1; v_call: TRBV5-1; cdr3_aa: CASRLGGSSYNEQFF; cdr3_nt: TGCGCCAGCCGGCTAGGGGGCAGCTCCTACAATGAGCAGTTCTTC
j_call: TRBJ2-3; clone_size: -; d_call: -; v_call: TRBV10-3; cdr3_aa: CATGRGPTDTQYF; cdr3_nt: TGTGCCACAGGACGGGGGCCCACAGATACGCAGTATTTT
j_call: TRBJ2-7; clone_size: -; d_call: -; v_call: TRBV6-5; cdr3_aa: CASSYSEGTSYEQYF; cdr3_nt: TGTGCCAGCAGTTACTCGGAGGGTACGTCCTACGAGCAGTACTTC
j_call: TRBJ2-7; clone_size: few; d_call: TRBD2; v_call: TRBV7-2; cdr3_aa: CASSLGQRGNDEQYF; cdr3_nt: TGTGCCAGCAGCTTAGGCCAGCGGGGGAATGACGAGCAGTACTTC
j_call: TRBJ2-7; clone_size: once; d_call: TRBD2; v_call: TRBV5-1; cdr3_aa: CASSLSGDSYEQYF; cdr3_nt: TGCGCCAGCAGCCTTAGCGGGGACTCCTACGAGCAGTACTTC
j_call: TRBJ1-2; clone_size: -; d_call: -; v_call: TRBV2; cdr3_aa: CASSFDPNRVHYGYTF; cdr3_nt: TGTGCCAGCAGTTTTGACCCTAACAGGGTACACTATGGCTACACCTTC
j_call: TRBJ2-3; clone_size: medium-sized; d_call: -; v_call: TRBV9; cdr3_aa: CASSVVSSTDTQYF; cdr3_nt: TGTGCCAGCAGCGTAGTAAGCAGCACAGATACGCAGTATTTT
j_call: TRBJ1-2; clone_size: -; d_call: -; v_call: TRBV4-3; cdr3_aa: CASSQAGIGGYTF; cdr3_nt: TGCGCCAGCAGCCAAGCAGGGATTGGGGGCTACACCTTC
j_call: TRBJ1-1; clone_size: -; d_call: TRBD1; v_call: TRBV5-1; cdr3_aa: CASSFSGTGGIGAFF; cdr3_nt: TGCGCCAGCAGCTTCAGTGGGACAGGGGGCATAGGGGCTTTCTTT